This entry lists 22 T cell receptor beta chains sequenced from one sample in a study of blood T cell repertoires in COVID-19. Repertoires were generated with immunoSEQ multiplex PCR, while TCRdb's copy carries only in-frame clones and drops some. Here the sample spans 25,000 to 30,000 clones, approximately 84% being singletons. Sequences were obtained from peripheral blood. All receptors come from a woman aged 55-69 years with acute or convalescent COVID-19.

The chain couples TRBV24-1 to TRBJ2-3, with D perhaps matching TRBD1 (5 bases). V was shortened by 4 bases and J by 2 bases, with 15 bases between the two germline ends. The length of the CDR3 is 16 residues. CDR1 is KGHDR, CDR2 SFDVKD, per germline. The DNA of the CDR3 is TGTGCCACCAGTGACCCAGGGCGAAGGCCCACAGATACGCAGTATTTT. It is translated as CATSDPGRRPTDTQYF.

The chain carries TRBV6-6 and TRBJ1-2; 7 bases map to TRBD1. The CDR3 has 12 amino acids. Germline V gene data show CDR1 as MNHNY and CDR2 as SVGAGI (reference sequence). V dropped 6 bases and J dropped 8; count of bases not matched to a gene: 6. In nucleotides, the CDR3 is TGTGCCAGCAGCCATACAGGGGTCGGCTACACCTTC. Translating it yields CASSHTGVGYTF.

The rearrangement links TRBV15 to TRBJ2-2; a weak D match, TRBD1 (6 bases). This CDR3 has 18 residues. V lost 0 bases, J lost 5 bases, and 19 bases lay in between. Germline V CDR1 and CDR2: LNHNV, YYDKDF (reference sequence). The CDR3 DNA reads TGTGCCACCAGCAGAGATCCCAGACAGGAACTGGATACCGGGGAGCTGTTTTTT. Translating gives CATSRDPRQELDTGELFF.

The gene calls are TRBV10-1 and TRBJ2-3, with TRBD2 matching 7 bases. Germline CDR1 reads WNHNN; CDR2 reads SYGVQD (reference sequence). The trim removed 1 base at V and 0 bases at J, leaving 4 bases unmatched. CDR3 length equals 16 residues. CDR3 DNA: TGCGCCAGCAGTGAGTTAGCGGGCTCTAGCACAGATACGCAGTATTTT. Residues: CASSELAGSSTDTQYF.

The genes are TRBV27 and TRBJ2-1; 10 bases are a match to TRBD2. CDR1 and CDR2 (germline): MNHEY, SMNVEV (reference sequence). V was pared by 5 bases and J by 7 bases, with 8 bases of the junction left unmatched. The CDR3 runs to 15 residues. CDR3 in amino acids: CASSPHSGGRNEQFF. Written as DNA, the CDR3 is TGTGCCAGCAGTCCTCATAGCGGGGGGAGGAATGAGCAGTTCTTC.

The CDR3 loop reads CASSYLGGQLHGYTF. Written as DNA, the CDR3 is TGTGCCAGCAGTTACCTGGGTGGACAGCTTCATGGCTACACCTTC. The chain links TRBV6-5 to TRBJ1-2; D may be TRBD1 (6 bases). The ends were cut back, 2 bases at V and 6 bases at J, with 16 bases in the middle. The germline CDR1 and CDR2 sequences are MNHEY and SVGAGI. The CDR3 has 15 residues.

This clone was observed a few times. CDR3 protein: CASSISPGLGRNSPLHF. DNA of the CDR3: TGTGCCAGTAGTATAAGCCCCGGGCTGGGGAGGAATTCACCCCTCCACTTT. The rearrangement links TRBV19 to TRBJ1-6; D is unresolved. V was trimmed by 2 bases and J by 7 bases, leaving 18 bases between them. Germline loops: CDR1 LNHDA, CDR2 SQIVND (reference sequence). The CDR3 is 17 residues long.

This chain connects TRBV5-6 to TRBJ1-2; 11 bases fit TRBD1. Germline lookup yields CDR1 SGHDT and CDR2 YYEEEE. Trimming took 4 bases from V and 8 from J; bases not matched to a gene: 13. The CDR3 spans 16 residues. The CDR3 reads CASSKRGTGGKGGYTF. The DNA for the CDR3 is TGTGCCAGCAGCAAGAGAGGGACAGGGGGTAAAGGAGGCTACACCTTC.

The CDR3 sequence is CASSPTGWLGGYNEQFF. DNA of the CDR3: TGTGCCAGCAGCCCTACGGGGTGGTTGGGGGGTTACAATGAGCAGTTCTTC. V usage is TRBV5-6 and J usage is TRBJ2-1; D possibly corresponds to TRBD2 (6 bases). Trimming left V 4 bases short and J 4 bases short, with 21 bases between. The CDR3 runs 17 residues. Germline CDR1 SGHDT, CDR2 YYEEEE.

This rearrangement joins TRBV18 to TRBJ1-1; weak D call: TRBD1 (5 bases). CDR3 length equals 13 residues. The V end was cut by 0 bases, the J end by 9 bases, with 11 bases between. CDR1 is KGHSH and CDR2 is LQKENI in the germline V gene. The CDR3 coding sequence is TGTGCCAGCTCACCACCTTCGGGGGTCCAAGCTTTCTTT. Translated, it gives CASSPPSGVQAFF.

Here the CDR3 DNA reads TGTGCCAGCAGGGAGGGTTTGAGGGGCACTGAAGCTTTCTTT. Encoded protein: CASREGLRGTEAFF. This chain links TRBV30 with TRBJ1-1, with a tentative D call TRBD1 (5 bases). Germline values: CDR1 GTSNPN, CDR2 SVGIG (reference sequence). The CDR3 is made up of 14 amino acids. The germline V and J ends were trimmed by 8 bases and 4 bases, with 20 bases remaining between them.

Only one count was recorded for this clone. In DNA form, the CDR3 reads TGTGCCAGCAGTGAGGTGTCAGGGCGGGATACGCAGTATTTT. Its protein is CASSEVSGRDTQYF. The chain recombines TRBV6-1 with TRBJ2-3, with TRBD1 as a possible D gene (5 bases). The CDR3 spans 14 residues. The V gene's germline CDR1 is MNHNS and CDR2 SASEGT. V lost 3 bases to trimming and J lost 6 bases, with 13 bases between them.

DNA for the CDR3: TGCAGCGGACGGGGGGCGGATACGCAGTATTTT. Protein sequence: CSGRGADTQYF. The chain uses TRBV29-1 and TRBJ2-3; D may be TRBD2 (7 bases). Germline-derived CDR1 and CDR2 are SQVTM and ANQGSEA. This CDR3 has 11 amino acids. V lost 7 bases, J lost 6 bases, and 11 bases lay in between.

This clone was seen a single time. This sequence joins TRBV6-2 or TRBV6-3 and TRBJ2-1; D remains unclear. Germline V gene sequence: CDR1 MNHEY, CDR2 SVGEGT. V was pared by 2 bases and J by 8 bases, with 22 bases between. The CDR3 contains 17 residues. CDR3: CASSYSEARGPNHEQFF. The CDR3 region has the DNA TGTGCCAGCAGTTACAGTGAGGCTAGAGGCCCCAATCATGAGCAGTTCTTC.

V and J are TRBV20-1 and TRBJ1-2; possible D gene TRBD1, 5 bases. The germline V gene encodes CDR1 DFQATT and CDR2 SNEGSKA (reference sequence). CDR3 length equals 11 residues. The V end lost 5 bases, the J end lost 2 bases, and 6 bases lay between the germline ends. The CDR3 bases are TGCAGTGCTCAGGGAAACTATGGCTACACCTTC. This sequence encodes CSAQGNYGYTF.

This clone has more than one count but fewer than ten. V usage is TRBV7-3 and J usage is TRBJ2-2; 11 nucleotides align to TRBD1. The CDR3 loop spans 16 amino acids. Germline trimming cut 4 bases from V and 5 bases from J; bases unmatched to any gene: 6. The germline V gene has CDR1 SGHTA and CDR2 FQGTGA. DNA for the CDR3: TGTGCCAGCAGCTCTCCCGGGACAGGGGGGACCGGGGAGCTGTTTTTT. Its protein is CASSSPGTGGTGELFF.

The CDR3 DNA reads TGTGCCAGTAGGAATAGCGGGGGACTCCGGGGGAATGAGCAGTTCTTC. This translates into CASRNSGGLRGNEQFF. The chain recombines TRBV19 with TRBJ2-1, with 9 bases lining up with TRBD2. The V segment lost 6 bases and the J segment 7 bases; nucleotides outside the gene matches: 13. Per germline, CDR1 LNHDA and CDR2 SQIVND (reference sequence). The CDR3 spans 16 residues. Using reference TRBV19 and TRBJ2-1 for the parts outside the CDR3, the full variable domain is DGGITQSPKYLFRKEGQNVTLSCEQNLNHDAMYWYRQDPGQGLRLIYYSQIVNDFQKGDIAEGYSVSREKKESFPLTVTSAQKNPTAFYLCASRNSGGLRGNEQFFGPGTRLTVL.

This rearrangement joins TRBV6-5 to TRBJ1-1; no reliable D call. Trimming removed 4 bases from V and 1 base from J, with 7 bases in between. Per the germline V gene, CDR1 is MNHEY and CDR2 is SVGAGI. The CDR3 sequence is 13 residues long. The CDR3: CASSLYKNTEAFF. In DNA form, the CDR3 reads TGTGCCAGCAGTTTGTACAAGAACACTGAAGCTTTCTTT.

CDR3 sequence: CASSFTAGTANTGELFF. The CDR3 DNA reads TGTGCCAGCAGCTTTACGGCCGGGACAGCTAACACCGGGGAGCTGTTTTTT. The chain couples TRBV5-4 to TRBJ2-2; 7 bases fit TRBD1. The CDR3 contains 17 residues. CDR1 is SGHNT and CDR2 is YYREEE in the germline V gene (reference sequence). The ends lost 2 bases at V and 2 bases at J; junction bases unmatched: 9.

The genes are TRBV27 and TRBJ1-4; D is perhaps TRBD1 (5 bases). V dropped 5 bases and J dropped 7 bases, with 20 bases sitting between them. This CDR3 comprises 16 residues. The germline V gene encodes CDR1 MNHEY and CDR2 SMNVEV (reference sequence). The CDR3 sequence: CASSPPFVGAVEKLFF. CDR3 coding DNA: TGTGCCAGCAGTCCCCCATTCGTAGGGGCTGTTGAAAAACTGTTTTTT.

The chain combines TRBV6-5 with TRBJ1-2; no definite D call. This CDR3 is 14 amino acids long. Germline V gene sequence: CDR1 MNHEY, CDR2 SVGAGI. Deletions cut 6 bases from V and 4 bases from J, with 15 bases between. The CDR3: CASSDTLPGYGYTF. In nucleotides, the CDR3 is TGTGCCAGCAGCGACACCCTCCCTGGCTATGGCTACACCTTC.

The chain is built from TRBV28 and TRBJ1-1; 10 bases agree with TRBD1. The CDR3 is 16 residues long. Germline V CDR1 and CDR2: MDHEN, SYDVKM. V trimming: 5 bases; J trimming: 0 bases; junction bases outside the gene matches: 6. The CDR3: CASSRDRGNLNTEAFF. CDR3 coding DNA: TGTGCCAGCAGTCGGGACAGGGGAAATTTGAACACTGAAGCTTTCTTT. The variable domain in full, with the rest retrieved from reference TRBV28 and TRBJ1-1, is DVKVTQSSRYLVKRTGEKVFLECVQDMDHENMFWYRQDPGLGLRLIYFSYDVKMKEKGDIPEGYSVSREKKERFSLILESASTNQTSMYLCASSRDRGNLNTEAFFGQGTRLTVV.